This T cell receptor beta chain was recovered during a study of OX40 agonist ivuxolimab in advanced cancers. Whole-study context: Three patients got partial responses; one had hepatocellular carcinoma and two had cutaneous melanoma. Whole-study findings and limits: The investigators did not determine what antigen specificity the expanded peripheral T cells had.

Data came from immunoSEQ multiplex PCR; TCRdb stores just in-frame clones and leaves some out. Of tens of thousands of clones detected, about 93% appear once; the ten largest clones hold around 14%. This clone was seen once. Its target is unknown. The CDR3 is 15 amino acids. V shed 1 base, J shed 3 bases, and the junction held 5 bases outside the gene matches. Germline V gene lookup returns CDR1 SGHTS and CDR2 YDEGEE. The specimen comprised CD4+ or CD8+ T cells sorted from blood, sampled in a trial of the OX40 agonist ivuxolimab. This clonotype was sampled from an adult with an advanced solid tumor such as melanoma, head and neck, liver or kidney cancer. The chain couples TRBV5-8 to TRBJ2-3, with 7 bases identical to TRBD2. The CDR3 nucleotides read TGTGCCAGCAGCTTGAGCGGGGACGGTACAGATACGCAGTATTTT. Translated: CASSLSGDGTDTQYF.